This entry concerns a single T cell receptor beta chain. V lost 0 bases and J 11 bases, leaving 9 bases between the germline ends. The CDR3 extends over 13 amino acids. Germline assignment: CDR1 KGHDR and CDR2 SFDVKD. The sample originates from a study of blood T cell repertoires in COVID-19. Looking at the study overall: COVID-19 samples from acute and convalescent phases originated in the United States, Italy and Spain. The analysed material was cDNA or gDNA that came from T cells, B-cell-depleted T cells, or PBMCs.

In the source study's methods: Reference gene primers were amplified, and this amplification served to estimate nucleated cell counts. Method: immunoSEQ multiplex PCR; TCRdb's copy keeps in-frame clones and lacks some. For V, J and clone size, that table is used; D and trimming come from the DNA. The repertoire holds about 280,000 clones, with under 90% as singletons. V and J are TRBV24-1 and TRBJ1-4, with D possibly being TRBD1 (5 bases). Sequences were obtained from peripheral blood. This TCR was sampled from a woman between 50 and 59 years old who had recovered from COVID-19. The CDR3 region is CATSDLKEGKLFF. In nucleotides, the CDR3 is TGTGCCACCAGTGATTTGAAGGAGGGGAAACTGTTTTTT.